This TCR beta chain was sequenced during a study of shared clonotypes between healthy human individuals. The V and J ends lost 8 bases and 8 bases, in that order; junction bases with no gene match: 6. Germline V gives CDR1 SNHLY, CDR2 FYNNEI. The CDR3 runs to 12 residues. Repertoires were generated with immunoSEQ multiplex PCR, while TCRdb's copy carries only in-frame clones and drops some. The sample contains roughly 480,000 clones, about 80% of which appear only once. Source material: PBMCs. V gene TRBV2 combines with J gene TRBJ2-1, with TRBD2 matching over 7 bases. The source of this sequence is a woman between 40 and 55 years old in good health. Some clones in this sample may be carry-over from other donors' samples. The CDR3 DNA reads as TGTGCCAGCTCTTACGCGGGGGATGAGCAGTTCTTC. Translated: CASSYAGDEQFF.